These T cell receptor beta chains were read from a single sample in a study of human T cells and chemical hapten exposure. Each CDR3 protein gets one entry after TCRdb re-called the RACE reads with MiXCR. The repertoire holds tens of thousands of distinct CDR3 sequences, with 9.5% to 10% as singletons. The sequencing used whole blood, collected in connection with sensitization to the hapten diphenylcyclopropenone (DPC). The receptor source for this set is a woman in her fifties or sixties with alopecia areata. Some clones in this sample may be carry-over from other donors' samples. CDR3s include the opening cysteine and the closing phenylalanine or tryptophan. The D gene is left open where the match is weak. The size field is filled for only some rows; it gives once, few, many or a size class.

d_gene | abundance | j_gene | v_gene | CDR3aa | CDR3nt
. | many | TRBJ1-6 | TRBV21-1 | CASSKVRGQGDSPLHF | TGTGCCAGCAGCAAAGTGAGGGGACAGGGAGATTCACCCCTCCACTTT
. | . | TRBJ2-5 | TRBV28 | CASSRRLGETQYF | TGTGCCAGCAGTCGGCGGTTGGGAGAGACCCAGTACTTC
TRBD1 | many | TRBJ2-2 | TRBV7-9 | CASSGQAGELFF | TGTGCCAGCAGCGGACAGGCCGGGGAGCTGTTTTTT
. | many | TRBJ1-2 | TRBV18 | CASSADEIYGYTF | TGTGCCAGCTCAGCCGATGAGATCTATGGCTACACCTTC
TRBD1 | many | TRBJ1-2 | TRBV6-7 | CASSYSKVGTDPNYGYTF | TGTGCCAGCAGTTACTCGAAAGTCGGGACAGATCCTAACTATGGCTACACCTTC
TRBD1 | few | TRBJ2-7 | TRBV4-2 | CASSQVPPQGVHEQYF | TGTGCCAGCAGCCAAGTCCCCCCCCAGGGGGTCCACGAGCAGTACTTC
TRBD1 | few | TRBJ2-7 | TRBV5-4 | CASSPQGQGSYEQYF | TGTGCCAGCAGCCCCCAGGGACAGGGAAGCTACGAGCAGTACTTC
. | few | TRBJ1-2 | TRBV2 | CASSTTGHYGYTF | TGTGCCAGCAGTACGACAGGCCACTATGGCTACACCTTC
. | . | TRBJ1-1 | TRBV7-9 | CASSAVGSTEAFF | TGTGCCAGCAGCGCCGTGGGAAGCACTGAAGCTTTCTTT
. | few | TRBJ2-7 | TRBV18 | CASSPPTTAAYEQYF | TGTGCCAGCTCACCCCCGACGACGGCAGCCTACGAGCAGTACTTC
. | many | TRBJ1-4 | TRBV5-5 | CASSSDGYATNEKLFF | TGTGCCAGCAGCTCGGACGGTTATGCAACTAATGAAAAACTGTTTTTT
TRBD1 | few | TRBJ1-1 | TRBV3-1 | CASSPGTGPRTEAFF | TGTGCCAGCAGCCCTGGGACAGGCCCGAGGACTGAAGCTTTCTTT
TRBD1 | . | TRBJ1-1 | TRBV6-2/TRBV6-3 | CASRTTGVNTEAFF | TGTGCCAGCAGAACGACAGGGGTGAACACTGAAGCTTTCTTT
TRBD1 | few | TRBJ1-5 | TRBV4-1 | CASSHPGGAGNQPQHF | TGCGCCAGCAGCCACCCAGGGGGCGCGGGCAATCAGCCCCAGCATTTT
TRBD1 | few | TRBJ1-2 | TRBV2 | CASRDGTADFGAGYTF | TGTGCCAGCAGGGACGGGACAGCGGATTTTGGTGCTGGCTACACCTTC
. | many | TRBJ1-5 | TRBV20-1 | CSAQESARLNQPQHF | TGCAGTGCTCAAGAGTCCGCCCGTCTCAATCAGCCCCAGCATTTT
. | . | TRBJ1-1 | TRBV12-3/TRBV12-4 | CASSDWGSTEAFF | TGTGCCAGCAGCGATTGGGGGTCCACTGAAGCTTTCTTT
. | many | TRBJ2-7 | TRBV12-3/TRBV12-4 | CASSRLGYEQYF | TGTGCCAGCAGTCGACTGGGGTACGAGCAGTACTTC
. | . | TRBJ2-2 | TRBV28 | CASPHPNTGELFF | TGTGCCAGCCCCCATCCCAACACCGGGGAGCTGTTTTTT
. | many | TRBJ1-2 | TRBV28 | CASSFLTDNNYGYTF | TGTGCCAGCAGTTTCCTGACAGACAATAACTATGGCTACACCTTC
. | many | TRBJ2-5 | TRBV28 | CASTTGQAETQYF | TGTGCCAGCACCACGGGGCAGGCGGAGACCCAGTACTTC